This entry features one T cell receptor beta chain sequence. As yet, its antigen is unknown. The sample originates from a study of shared clonotypes between healthy human individuals. At the level of the study: Two women and a few men aged 18 to 49 served as donors. Each donor contributed plates that comprised three CD4 naive, three CD4 memory, two CD8 naive and one CD8 memory. Notes on the study in general: Clonotype sharing among the donors was expected to vary with sequencing depth.

Per the authors' pipeline: Junction-only sequences without quality scores were provided by ImmunoSEQ, so filtering was different. Profiling relied on immunoSEQ multiplex PCR, and the TCRdb table lists in-frame clones only, not all of them. D and trimming were read from the DNA, whereas the V and J calls and clone size are those reported in that table. The sample shows more than 2 million clones, around 96% of them seen only once. V shed 7 bases and J shed 7 bases, with 16 bases lying between them. Per the germline V gene, CDR1 is MNHEY and CDR2 is SVGAGI. There are 13 residues in the CDR3. CD45RO-negative, CCR7-positively selected cells formed the naive CD8 fraction, excluding terminally differentiated effector memory CD45RA+ cells.

V usage is TRBV6-5 and J usage is TRBJ2-5, with D perhaps TRBD2 (6 bases). The TCR was taken from a man aged 18 to 30 in good health. Sample: naive CD8+ T cells sorted from blood. CDR3 sequence (DNA): TGTGCCAGCATTGGTGGGCAGGGAGGGACCCAGTACTTC. As protein: CASIGGQGGTQYF.